The 30 T cell receptor beta chains presented below share a single source sample, sequenced in a study of cytomegalovirus exposure and HLA in healthy donors. Primers: 60 Vbeta forward and 13 Jbeta reverse. TCRdb keeps only in-frame clones here, not all; method: immunoSEQ multiplex PCR. The sample has approximately 300,000 clones, roughly 86% seen once. Sequencing input: PBMCs. Source of these receptors: a woman in her forties in good health and CMV-seropositive.

The chain carries TRBV27 and TRBJ1-1; D not certain. The germline V gene encodes CDR1 MNHEY and CDR2 SMNVEV (reference sequence). Trimming left V 7 bases short and J 1 base short, with 10 bases between. The CDR3 sequence is 13 residues long. The CDR3 DNA sequence: TGTGCCAGCACCCCTCCAGGGAACACTGAAGCTTTCTTT. It specifies CASTPPGNTEAFF.

The V and J genes are TRBV5-1 and TRBJ2-5; 7 bases match TRBD1. V shed 4 bases, J shed 2 bases, and the junction held 11 bases outside the gene matches. Germline CDR1 is SGHRS and CDR2 is YFSETQ. The CDR3 is 16 residues long. The CDR3 reads CASSIRPDRKQETQYF. CDR3 in DNA: TGCGCCAGCAGCATCCGCCCGGACAGGAAACAAGAGACCCAGTACTTC.

The rearrangement joins TRBV4-2 to TRBJ2-4; TRBD2 is a possible D gene (6 bases). Germline values: CDR1 LGHNA, CDR2 YNFKEQ. The V end was cut by 0 bases, the J end by 12 bases, with 30 bases between. The CDR3 spans 19 residues. This CDR3 reads CASSQDFQPAGSITFNQYF. In DNA form, the CDR3 reads TGTGCCAGCAGCCAAGATTTCCAACCGGCCGGGAGTATAACATTCAATCAGTACTTC.

This clone was picked up one time. The CDR3 loop reads CAIRDTGLGKETQYF. The DNA of the CDR3 is TGTGCCATCAGAGATACAGGGTTAGGAAAAGAGACCCAGTACTTC. This chain connects TRBV10-3 to TRBJ2-5, with D possibly TRBD1 on 6 matching bases. Germline values: CDR1 ENHRY, CDR2 SYGVKD. V was cut by 6 bases and J by 3 bases, with 17 bases left in between. This CDR3 spans 15 amino acids.

This chain links TRBV7-8 with TRBJ2-5; a weak D match, TRBD2 (6 bases). This CDR3 comprises 14 residues. Germline values: CDR1 SGHVS, CDR2 FQNEAQ. Trimming stripped 5 bases from V and 5 bases from J, with 15 bases between. The CDR3 loop reads CASSPQRAGETQYF. In DNA, the CDR3 is TGTGCCAGCAGCCCACAGCGGGCGGGGGAGACCCAGTACTTC. Together with reference TRBV7-8 and TRBJ2-5, the CDR3 gives the full variable domain: GAGVSQSPRYKVAKRGQDVALRCDPISGHVSLFWYQQALGQGPEFLTYFQNEAQLDKSGLPSDRFFAERPEGSVSTLKIQRTQQEDSAVYLCASSPQRAGETQYFGPGTRLLVL.

As for this clone: Additional DNA sequences in this sample encode the identical CDR3. This chain connects TRBV10-3 to TRBJ2-7, with TRBD2 matching 10 bases. The CDR3 totals 11 residues. Germline assignment: CDR1 ENHRY and CDR2 SYGVKD. V lost 10 bases, J lost 3 bases, and 0 bases stayed unmatched. CDR3 coding DNA: TGTGCCACTAGCGGGAGCTACGAGCAGTACTTC. It is translated as CATSGSYEQYF.

This rearrangement joins TRBV4-3 to TRBJ1-5; D possibly corresponds to TRBD1 (5 bases). Deletions cut 0 bases from V and 4 bases from J, with 10 bases between. The CDR3 runs 15 residues. Germline assignment: CDR1 LGHNA and CDR2 YSLEER. CDR3 nucleotide sequence: TGCGCCAGCAGCCAAGAAGTAGGGGCGAATCAGCCCCAGCATTTT. Encoded protein: CASSQEVGANQPQHF.

This chain links TRBV9 with TRBJ2-7, with TRBD2 identical over 7 bases. CDR1 and CDR2 from the germline V gene are SGDLS and YYNGEE. J gave up 2 bases and V 0 bases, and 5 bases lay outside the gene matches. The CDR3 totals 15 residues. CDR3 coding DNA: TGTGCCAGCAGCGTAGCTAGCGGCTGGGCCTACGAGCAGTACTTC. This sequence encodes CASSVASGWAYEQYF. Complete variable domain (other parts from reference TRBV9 and TRBJ2-7): DSGVTQTPKHLITATGQRVTLRCSPRSGDLSVYWYQQSLDQGLQFLIQYYNGEERAKGNILERFSAQQFPDLHSELNLSSLELGDSALYFCASSVASGWAYEQYFGPGTRLTVT.

J is TRBJ1-2 and V is TRBV7-2; 10 bases fit TRBD1. The V gene's germline CDR1 is SGHTA and CDR2 FQGNSA. The CDR3 covers 17 residues. After removal of 2 bases from V and 4 bases from J, the junction contained 10 bases not matched to a gene. CDR3: CASSLSDRGQAFYGYTF. In nucleotides, the CDR3 is TGTGCCAGCAGCTTATCCGACAGGGGGCAGGCATTCTATGGCTACACCTTC.

Note on this clone: This sample also contains other DNA sequences that code for the same CDR3. The V gene is TRBV7-9, the J gene TRBJ1-2; perhaps TRBD1 as D (5 bases). Trimming removed 1 base at V and 8 bases at J, with 8 bases between. CDR1 SEHNR and CDR2 FQNEAQ come from the germline V gene (reference sequence). The CDR3 consists of 12 residues. The CDR3 here is CASSLEAGGYTF. The CDR3 region has the DNA TGTGCCAGCAGCTTAGAGGCAGGGGGCTACACCTTC.

The rearrangement uses TRBV5-1 and TRBJ2-5; D not certain. The CDR3 sequence is 12 residues long. Deletions cut 4 bases from V and 0 bases from J, with 4 bases between. The germline CDR1 and CDR2 sequences are SGHRS and YFSETQ. Here the CDR3 DNA reads TGCGCCAGCAGCCTTAACCAAGAGACCCAGTACTTC. The encoded protein is CASSLNQETQYF.

Here the CDR3 reads CASSPGTRRTDTQYF. The CDR3 coding sequence is TGTGCCAGCAGTCCGGGAACTAGACGAACAGATACGCAGTATTTT. The chain recombines TRBV28 with TRBJ2-3, with D possibly matching TRBD2 (5 bases). This CDR3 is 15 amino acids long. Trimming cost V 5 bases and J 3 bases, with 15 bases left between them. Per the germline V gene, CDR1 is MDHEN and CDR2 is SYDVKM.

This clone has only one observation. The chain carries TRBV7-2 and TRBJ1-1; TRBD1 matches 7 bases. This CDR3 has 13 amino acids. The ends lost 4 bases at V and 3 bases at J; junction bases unmatched: 2. Germline CDR1 and CDR2: SGHTA and FQGNSA. Here the CDR3 reads CASSSQGYTEAFF. CDR3 sequence (DNA): TGTGCCAGCAGCTCACAGGGGTACACTGAAGCTTTCTTT.

The rearrangement links TRBV6-7 to TRBJ2-7, with D possibly TRBD2 on 5 matching bases. TRBV6-7 is placed among ORFs of uncertain function. Trimming removed 2 bases at V and 7 bases at J, with 6 bases between. CDR3 size: 11 residues. DNA for the CDR3: TGTGCCAGCAGTTACGGCGGGGAGCAGTACTTC. This gives the protein CASSYGGEQYF.

This chain links TRBV5-1 with TRBJ2-2; tentatively, D is TRBD1 (6 bases). CDR3 length equals 14 residues. Germline CDR1 SGHRS, CDR2 YFSETQ. Trimming removed 4 bases from V and 3 bases from J, with 10 bases in between. CDR3 loop: CASSTTGDTGELFF. The CDR3 DNA follows: TGCGCCAGCAGCACGACAGGTGACACCGGGGAGCTGTTTTTT.

The chain joins TRBV9 to TRBJ2-7, with 7 bases matching TRBD2. This CDR3 spans 15 amino acids. Germline loops: CDR1 SGDLS, CDR2 YYNGEE. Trimming at V came to 0 bases and at J to 5 bases, leaving 8 bases not matched to a gene. The CDR3 coding sequence is TGTGCCAGCAGCGTAGATGGGGGAGGGCCTGACGAGCAGTACTTC. Translated: CASSVDGGGPDEQYF.

For this clone: In the same sample, other DNA sequences code for this CDR3. V and J are TRBV11-3 and TRBJ2-1; 8 bases line up with TRBD2. Trimming took 1 base from V and 2 from J; bases not matched to a gene: 1. CDR1 and CDR2 (germline): SGHNT, YENEEA. The length of the CDR3 is 15 residues. In DNA, the CDR3 is TGTGCCAGCAGCTTAGGGACTAGCACCTACAATGAGCAGTTCTTC. This sequence encodes CASSLGTSTYNEQFF. The variable domain in full, completed from reference TRBV11-3 and TRBJ2-1, reads EAGVVQSPRYKIIEKKQPVAFWCNPISGHNTLYWYLQNLGQGPELLIRYENEEAVDDSQLPKDRFSAERLKGVDSTLKIQPAELGDSAVYLCASSLGTSTYNEQFFGPGTRLTVL.

This rearrangement joins TRBV28 to TRBJ2-5, with unresolved D. CDR1 is MDHEN, CDR2 SYDVKM, per germline. Between the trimmed V and J ends, which lost 5 bases and 2 bases, there was a span of 12 bases. This CDR3 comprises 14 residues. CDR3 DNA: TGTGCCAGCAGTCAACCAGGTATTCAAGAGACCCAGTACTTC. Its translation: CASSQPGIQETQYF. The full variable domain, rest sourced from reference TRBV28 and TRBJ2-5, is DVKVTQSSRYLVKRTGEKVFLECVQDMDHENMFWYRQDPGLGLRLIYFSYDVKMKEKGDIPEGYSVSREKKERFSLILESASTNQTSMYLCASSQPGIQETQYFGPGTRLLVL.

V usage is TRBV7-3 and J usage is TRBJ1-3; D perhaps matches TRBD1 (5 bases). The length of the CDR3 is 13 residues. The germline V gene has CDR1 SGHTA and CDR2 FQGTGA. V lost 4 bases and J lost 4, with 8 bases in between. The CDR3 nucleotides are TGTGCCAGCAGCTCACAGGAAGGAAACACCATATATTTT. It is translated as CASSSQEGNTIYF.

The genes are TRBV19 and TRBJ2-1, with D possibly matching TRBD1 (6 bases). CDR1 is LNHDA, CDR2 SQIVND, per germline (reference sequence). The CDR3 contains 18 residues. V was pared by 4 bases and J by 5 bases, with 24 bases between. The CDR3 is CASSTPEGKGDGNNEQFF. The CDR3 nucleotides read TGTGCCAGTAGTACCCCCGAGGGTAAGGGGGACGGAAACAATGAGCAGTTCTTC. Using reference TRBV19 and TRBJ2-1 for the parts outside the CDR3, the full variable domain is DGGITQSPKYLFRKEGQNVTLSCEQNLNHDAMYWYRQDPGQGLRLIYYSQIVNDFQKGDIAEGYSVSREKKESFPLTVTSAQKNPTAFYLCASSTPEGKGDGNNEQFFGPGTRLTVL.

This chain links TRBV5-5 with TRBJ1-3; D gene ambiguous. The germline V and J ends were trimmed by 4 bases and 6 bases, with 8 bases remaining between them. This CDR3 comprises 12 residues. From germline, CDR1 is SGHKS and CDR2 YYEKEE (reference sequence). CDR3 region: CASSLAVNTIYF. CDR3 coding DNA: TGTGCCAGCAGCCTGGCGGTAAACACCATATATTTT.

The genes are TRBV2 and TRBJ1-5, with 9 bases matching TRBD1. V trimming: 4 bases; J trimming: 5 bases; junction bases outside the gene matches: 0. The CDR3 extends over 13 amino acids. Germline CDR1 reads SNHLY; CDR2 reads FYNNEI. In nucleotides, the CDR3 is TGTGCCAGCAGTGGGACAGGGGATCAGCCCCAGCATTTT. It yields the protein CASSGTGDQPQHF.

This clone was seen only once. The chain joins TRBV5-4 to TRBJ2-3; 9 bases are shared with TRBD2. The CDR3 is 16 residues long. Germline V gene sequence: CDR1 SGHNT, CDR2 YYREEE (reference sequence). The V segment lost 2 bases and the J segment 1 base; nucleotides outside the gene matches: 5. The CDR3 here is CASSFGRTSGTDTQYF. The CDR3 DNA reads TGTGCCAGCAGCTTTGGTAGGACTAGCGGCACAGATACGCAGTATTTT.

The chain employs TRBV27 and TRBJ2-3, with 8 bases matching TRBD2. The J segment lost 5 bases and the V segment lost 5 bases, leaving 15 bases of the junction unmatched. The CDR3 is 17 amino acids. Germline-derived CDR1 and CDR2 are MNHEY and SMNVEV (reference sequence). CDR3 residues: CASSPPPQAGAKDTQYF. CDR3 DNA: TGTGCCAGCAGTCCACCGCCTCAAGCGGGAGCAAAAGATACGCAGTATTTT.

The chain is built from TRBV19 and TRBJ1-4; D not certain. V lost 4 bases and J 6 bases, leaving 9 bases between the germline ends. Germline V lookup: CDR1 LNHDA, CDR2 SQIVND (reference sequence). This CDR3 is 13 amino acids long. The CDR3 sequence: CASSKRRDEKLFF. CDR3 DNA sequence: TGTGCCAGTAGTAAGCGGCGGGATGAAAAACTGTTTTTT.

The CDR3 region has the DNA TGTGCCAGCAGCTACGGAGGGGTAGGGCAGCCCCAGCATTTT. Encoded protein: CASSYGGVGQPQHF. This sequence joins TRBV6-5 and TRBJ1-5; possibly TRBD1 for D (5 bases). The CDR3 has 14 amino acids. The V gene lost 6 bases and the J gene lost 7 bases, with 16 bases spanning the gap. Germline V gene data show CDR1 as MNHEY and CDR2 as SVGAGI.

This clone appeared a few times. The rearrangement links TRBV7-9 to TRBJ2-5, with 9 nucleotides matching TRBD1. The junction had 10 bases not matched to a gene; V was cut back by 5 bases and J by 0 bases. The germline gives CDR1 SEHNR, CDR2 FQNEAQ (reference sequence). The CDR3 consists of 17 residues. The CDR3 region is CASSPSATGGNQETQYF. CDR3 bases: TGTGCCAGCAGCCCTTCGGCGACAGGGGGAAACCAAGAGACCCAGTACTTC. Filled out from reference TRBV7-9 and TRBJ2-5, the complete variable domain reads DTGVSQNPRHKITKRGQNVTFRCDPISEHNRLYWYRQTLGQGPEFLTYFQNEAQLEKSRLLSDRFSAERPKGSFSTLEIQRTEQGDSAMYLCASSPSATGGNQETQYFGPGTRLLVL.

The chain couples TRBV5-1 to TRBJ2-2, with D hard to call. Germline V gene lookup returns CDR1 SGHRS and CDR2 YFSETQ. The CDR3 extends over 16 amino acids. Trimming cost V 3 bases and J 0 bases, with 12 bases left between them. The CDR3 is CASSSAQIANTGELFF. In DNA form, the CDR3 reads TGCGCCAGCAGCTCTGCCCAGATCGCGAACACCGGGGAGCTGTTTTTT. Filled out from reference TRBV5-1 and TRBJ2-2, the complete variable domain reads KAGVTQTPRYLIKTRGQQVTLSCSPISGHRSVSWYQQTPGQGLQFLFEYFSETQRNKGNFPGRFSGRQFSNSRSEMNVSTLELGDSALYLCASSSAQIANTGELFFGEGSRLTVL.

The rearrangement links TRBV30 to TRBJ2-2, with D possibly TRBD2 on 6 matching bases. Trimming removed 5 bases from V and 0 bases from J, with 13 bases in between. Germline loops: CDR1 GTSNPN, CDR2 SVGIG (reference sequence). CDR3 length: 15 amino acids. CDR3 loop: CAWAPGLPNTGELFF. The CDR3 nucleotides read TGTGCCTGGGCCCCGGGACTTCCGAACACCGGGGAGCTGTTTTTT.

The chain has TRBV5-6 and TRBJ2-7; 8 positions match TRBD1. The CDR3 loop spans 15 amino acids. V shed 4 bases, J shed 0 bases, and the junction held 6 bases outside the gene matches. CDR1 is SGHDT, CDR2 YYEEEE, per germline. The CDR3 DNA sequence: TGTGCCAGCAGCCGACAGGGGAGCCGCTCCTACGAGCAGTACTTC. It is translated as CASSRQGSRSYEQYF.